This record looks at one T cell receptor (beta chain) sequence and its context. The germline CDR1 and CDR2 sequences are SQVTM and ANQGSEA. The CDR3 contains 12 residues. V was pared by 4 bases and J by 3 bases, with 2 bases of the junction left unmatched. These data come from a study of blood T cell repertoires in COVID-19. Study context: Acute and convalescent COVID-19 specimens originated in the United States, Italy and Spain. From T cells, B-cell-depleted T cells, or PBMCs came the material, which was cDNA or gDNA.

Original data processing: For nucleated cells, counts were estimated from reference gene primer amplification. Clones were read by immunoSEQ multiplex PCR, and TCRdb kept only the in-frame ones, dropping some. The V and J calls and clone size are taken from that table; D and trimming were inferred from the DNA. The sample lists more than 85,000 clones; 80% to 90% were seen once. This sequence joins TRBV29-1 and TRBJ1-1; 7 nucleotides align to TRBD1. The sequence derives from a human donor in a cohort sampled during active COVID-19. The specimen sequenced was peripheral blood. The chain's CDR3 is CSVARGDTEAFF. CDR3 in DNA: TGCAGCGTTGCCAGGGGGGACACTGAAGCTTTCTTT.